This entry is about one T cell receptor beta chain. One entry per CDR3 protein, called by TCRdb with MiXCR from the 5' RACE reads. The table lists fewer than 90,000 distinct CDR3 sequences, 13% to 15% of them singletons, with 10% to 11% in the top ten. This sample stems from a study of early T cells in non-severe SARS-CoV-2 infection. The V gene's germline CDR1 is DFQATT and CDR2 SNEGSKA (reference sequence). The CDR3 has 18 amino acids. V was cut by 0 bases and J by 4 bases, with 24 bases left in between. Sequencing was carried out using whole blood. The V gene is TRBV20-1, the J gene TRBJ1-2; D uncertain. This TCR derives from an adult who was a healthcare worker with PCR-confirmed SARS-CoV-2 infection or an uninfected control (not recorded which). The CDR3 here is CSARDLAAGGVRVYGYTF. CDR3 sequence (DNA): TGCAGTGCTAGAGATTTAGCCGCGGGAGGCGTTAGAGTCTATGGCTACACCTTC.